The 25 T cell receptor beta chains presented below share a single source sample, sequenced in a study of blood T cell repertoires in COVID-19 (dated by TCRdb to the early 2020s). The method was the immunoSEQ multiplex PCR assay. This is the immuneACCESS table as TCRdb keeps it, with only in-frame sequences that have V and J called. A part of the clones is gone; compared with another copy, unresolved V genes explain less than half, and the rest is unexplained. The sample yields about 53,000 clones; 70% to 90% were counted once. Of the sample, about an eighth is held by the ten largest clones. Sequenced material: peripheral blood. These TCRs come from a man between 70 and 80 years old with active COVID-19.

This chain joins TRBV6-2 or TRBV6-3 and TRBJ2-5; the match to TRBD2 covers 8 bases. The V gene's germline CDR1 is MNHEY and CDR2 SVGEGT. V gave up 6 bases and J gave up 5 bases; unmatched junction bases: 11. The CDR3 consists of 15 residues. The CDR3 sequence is CASSPGLVSTETQYF. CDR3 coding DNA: TGTGCCAGCAGCCCGGGACTAGTGTCCACCGAGACCCAGTACTTC.

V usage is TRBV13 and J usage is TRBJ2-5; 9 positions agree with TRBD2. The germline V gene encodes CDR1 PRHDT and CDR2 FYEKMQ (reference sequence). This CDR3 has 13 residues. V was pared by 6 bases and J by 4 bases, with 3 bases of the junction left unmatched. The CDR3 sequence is CASRASGAETQYF. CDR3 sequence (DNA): TGTGCCAGCAGAGCTAGCGGGGCAGAGACCCAGTACTTC. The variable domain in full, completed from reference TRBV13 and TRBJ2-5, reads AAGVIQSPRHLIKEKRETATLKCYPIPRHDTVYWYQQGPGQDPQFLISFYEKMQSDKGSIPDRFSAQQFSDYHSELNMSSLELGDSALYFCASRASGAETQYFGPGTRLLVL.

Written as DNA, the CDR3 is TGTGCCAGCAGTTTCCGGGACAGGGGGACTGAAGCTTTCTTT. It translates to CASSFRDRGTEAFF. This chain joins TRBV6-2 or TRBV6-3 and TRBJ1-1, with 11 nucleotides matching TRBD1. Trimming removed 4 bases from V and 5 bases from J; junction bases left unmatched: 3. Per the germline V gene, CDR1 is MNHEY and CDR2 is SVGEGT. The CDR3 sequence is 14 residues long.

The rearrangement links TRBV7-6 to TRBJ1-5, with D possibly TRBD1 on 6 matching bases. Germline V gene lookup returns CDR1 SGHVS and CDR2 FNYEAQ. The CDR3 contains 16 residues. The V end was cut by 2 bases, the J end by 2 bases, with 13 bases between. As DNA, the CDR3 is TGTGCCAGCAGCTTATTAGCAGGGGCTCGCAATCAGCCCCAGCATTTT. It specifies CASSLLAGARNQPQHF.

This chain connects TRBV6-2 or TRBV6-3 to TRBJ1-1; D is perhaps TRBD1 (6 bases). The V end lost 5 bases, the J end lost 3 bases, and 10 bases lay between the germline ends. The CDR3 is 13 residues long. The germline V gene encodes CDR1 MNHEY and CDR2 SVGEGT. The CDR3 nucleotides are TGTGCCAGCAGTCGGGACATTTACACTGAAGCTTTCTTT. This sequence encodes CASSRDIYTEAFF.

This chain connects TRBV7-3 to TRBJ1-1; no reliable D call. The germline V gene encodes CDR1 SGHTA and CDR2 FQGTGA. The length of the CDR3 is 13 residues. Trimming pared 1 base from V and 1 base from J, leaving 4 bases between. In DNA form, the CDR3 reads TGTGCCAGCAGCTTAATAGAGAACACTGAAGCTTTCTTT. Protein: CASSLIENTEAFF.

CDR3 sequence reads: CSGTIGQMDGYTF. The CDR3 nucleotides are TGCAGCGGAACCATAGGACAAATGGATGGCTACACCTTC. The V and J genes are TRBV29-1 and TRBJ1-2, with a possible D match to TRBD1 (5 bases). This CDR3 comprises 13 residues. With 7 bases removed from V and 6 bases from J, the gap between germline ends came to 18 bases. Germline V gives CDR1 SQVTM, CDR2 ANQGSEA.

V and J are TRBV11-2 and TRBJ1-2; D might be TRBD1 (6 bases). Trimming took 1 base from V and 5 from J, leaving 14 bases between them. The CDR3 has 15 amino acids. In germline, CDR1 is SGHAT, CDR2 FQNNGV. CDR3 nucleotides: TGTGCCAGCAGCTTAGCGCCTCAGGGGTTTTATGGCTACACCTTC. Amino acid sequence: CASSLAPQGFYGYTF.

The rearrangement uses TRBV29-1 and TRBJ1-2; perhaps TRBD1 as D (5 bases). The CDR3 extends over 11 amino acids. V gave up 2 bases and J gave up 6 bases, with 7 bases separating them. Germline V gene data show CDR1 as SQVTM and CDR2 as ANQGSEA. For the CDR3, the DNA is TGCAGCGTTGAATCGGGGGATGGCTACACCTTC. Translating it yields CSVESGDGYTF.

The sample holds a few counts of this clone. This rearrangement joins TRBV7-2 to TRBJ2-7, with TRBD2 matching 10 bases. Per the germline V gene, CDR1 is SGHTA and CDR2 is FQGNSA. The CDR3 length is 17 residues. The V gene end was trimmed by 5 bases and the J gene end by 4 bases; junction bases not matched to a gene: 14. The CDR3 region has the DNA TGTGCCAGCAGCCTAGTGGCTAGCGGGGGTTCCACTTACGAGCAGTACTTC. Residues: CASSLVASGGSTYEQYF. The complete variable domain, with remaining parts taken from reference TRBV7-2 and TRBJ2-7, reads GAGVSQSPSNKVTEKGKDVELRCDPISGHTALYWYRQSLGQGLEFLIYFQGNSAPDKSGLPSDRFSAERTGGSVSTLTIQRTQQEDSAVYLCASSLVASGGSTYEQYFGPGTRLTVT.

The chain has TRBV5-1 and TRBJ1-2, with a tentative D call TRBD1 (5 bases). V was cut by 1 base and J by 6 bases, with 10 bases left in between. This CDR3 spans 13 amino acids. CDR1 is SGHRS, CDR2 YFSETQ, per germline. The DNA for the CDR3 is TGCGCCAGCAGCTTGTACGGGGGAGATGGCTACACCTTC. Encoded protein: CASSLYGGDGYTF.

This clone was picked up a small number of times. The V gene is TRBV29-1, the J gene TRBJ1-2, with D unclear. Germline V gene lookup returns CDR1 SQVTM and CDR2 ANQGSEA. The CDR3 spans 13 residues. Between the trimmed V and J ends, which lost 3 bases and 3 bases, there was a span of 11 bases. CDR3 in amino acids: CSVDRSQYYGYTF. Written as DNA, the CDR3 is TGCAGCGTTGACAGATCCCAATACTATGGCTACACCTTC. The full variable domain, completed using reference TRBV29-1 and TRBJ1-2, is SAVISQKPSRDICQRGTSLTIQCQVDSQVTMMFWYRQQPGQSLTLIATANQGSEATYESGFVIDKFPISRPNLTFSTLTVSNMSPEDSSIYLCSVDRSQYYGYTFGSGTRLTVV.

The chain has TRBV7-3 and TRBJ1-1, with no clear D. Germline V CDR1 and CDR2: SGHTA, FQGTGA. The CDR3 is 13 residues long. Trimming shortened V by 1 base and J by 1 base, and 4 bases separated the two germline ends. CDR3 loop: CASSLNTNTEAFF. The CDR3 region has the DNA TGTGCCAGCAGCTTAAACACGAACACTGAAGCTTTCTTT.

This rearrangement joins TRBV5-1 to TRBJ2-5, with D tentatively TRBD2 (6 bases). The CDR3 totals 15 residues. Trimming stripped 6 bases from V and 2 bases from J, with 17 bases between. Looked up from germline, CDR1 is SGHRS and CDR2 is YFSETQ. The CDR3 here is CASTQGGLRQETQYF. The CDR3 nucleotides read TGCGCCAGCACTCAGGGAGGATTGAGGCAAGAGACCCAGTACTTC.

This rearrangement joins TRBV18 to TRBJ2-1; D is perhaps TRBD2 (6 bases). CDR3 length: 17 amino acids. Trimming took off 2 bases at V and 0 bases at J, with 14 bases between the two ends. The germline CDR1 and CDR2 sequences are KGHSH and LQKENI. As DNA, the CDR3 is TGTGCCAGCTCACCAATACGCGGGGTGAGCTCCTACAATGAGCAGTTCTTC. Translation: CASSPIRGVSSYNEQFF.

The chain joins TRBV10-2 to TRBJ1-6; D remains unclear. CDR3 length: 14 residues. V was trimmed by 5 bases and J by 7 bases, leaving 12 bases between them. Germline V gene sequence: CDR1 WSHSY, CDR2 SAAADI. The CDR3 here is CASSSVDSNSPLHF. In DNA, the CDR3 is TGCGCCAGCAGTTCGGTTGACTCCAATTCACCCCTCCACTTT.

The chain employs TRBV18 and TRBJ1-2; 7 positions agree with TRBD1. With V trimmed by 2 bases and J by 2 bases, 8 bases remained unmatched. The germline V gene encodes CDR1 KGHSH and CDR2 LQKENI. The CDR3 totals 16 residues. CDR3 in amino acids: CASSPTGQGVNYGYTF. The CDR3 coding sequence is TGTGCCAGCTCACCAACGGGGCAGGGGGTGAACTATGGCTACACCTTC.

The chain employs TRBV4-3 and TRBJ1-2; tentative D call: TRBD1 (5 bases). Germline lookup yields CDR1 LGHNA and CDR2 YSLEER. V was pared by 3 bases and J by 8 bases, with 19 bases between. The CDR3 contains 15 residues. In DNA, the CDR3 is TGCGCCAGCAGCCATGTACAGGACAAGGTGGGAGGCTACACCTTC. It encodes CASSHVQDKVGGYTF.

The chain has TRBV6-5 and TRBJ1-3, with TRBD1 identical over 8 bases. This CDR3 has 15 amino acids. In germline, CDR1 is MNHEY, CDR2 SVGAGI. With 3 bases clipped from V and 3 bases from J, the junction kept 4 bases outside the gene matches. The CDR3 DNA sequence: TGTGCCAGCAGTTATGCAGGGGGCCTTGGAAACACCATATATTTT. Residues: CASSYAGGLGNTIYF.

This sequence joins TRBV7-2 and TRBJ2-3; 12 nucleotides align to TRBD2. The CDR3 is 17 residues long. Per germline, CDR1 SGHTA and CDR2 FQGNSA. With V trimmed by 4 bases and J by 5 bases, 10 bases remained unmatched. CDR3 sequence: CASSSRTSGASLDTQYF. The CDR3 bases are TGTGCCAGCAGCTCGCGGACTAGCGGGGCCTCTTTAGATACGCAGTATTTT.

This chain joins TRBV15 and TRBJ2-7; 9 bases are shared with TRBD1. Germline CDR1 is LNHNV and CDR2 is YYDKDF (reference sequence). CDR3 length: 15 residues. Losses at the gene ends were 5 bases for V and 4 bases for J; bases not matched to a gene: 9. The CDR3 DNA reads TGTGCCACCAGCCACGGGACAGGGTCTATTTACGAGCAGTACTTC. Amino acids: CATSHGTGSIYEQYF.

In DNA, the CDR3 is TGTGCCAGCAGCTTTGGGGGGGCGTCTCAAGAGACCCAGTACTTC. Translation: CASSFGGASQETQYF. The chain carries TRBV5-4 and TRBJ2-5; tentative D call: TRBD2 (7 bases). Trimming removed 2 bases from V and 2 bases from J, with 13 bases in between. From germline, CDR1 is SGHNT and CDR2 YYREEE (reference sequence). The CDR3 is made up of 15 amino acids.

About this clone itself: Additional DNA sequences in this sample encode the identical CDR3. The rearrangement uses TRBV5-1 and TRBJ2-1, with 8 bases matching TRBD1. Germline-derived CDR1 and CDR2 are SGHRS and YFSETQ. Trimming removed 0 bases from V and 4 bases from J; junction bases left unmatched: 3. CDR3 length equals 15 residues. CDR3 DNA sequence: TGCGCCAGCAGCTTGGATGGACAGGGATACAATGAGCAGTTCTTC. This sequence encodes CASSLDGQGYNEQFF.

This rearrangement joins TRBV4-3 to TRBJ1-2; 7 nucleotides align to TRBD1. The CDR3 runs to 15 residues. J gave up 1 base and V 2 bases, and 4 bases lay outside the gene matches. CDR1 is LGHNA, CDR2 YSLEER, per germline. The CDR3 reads CASSQYGDSNYGYTF. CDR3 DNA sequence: TGCGCCAGCAGCCAATATGGGGACAGTAACTATGGCTACACCTTC.

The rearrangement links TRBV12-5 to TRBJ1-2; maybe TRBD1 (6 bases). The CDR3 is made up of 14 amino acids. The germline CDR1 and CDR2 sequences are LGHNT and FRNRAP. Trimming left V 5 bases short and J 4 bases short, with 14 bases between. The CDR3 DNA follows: TGTGCTAGTGGTCCCGGACAGCCGTCCTATGGCTACACCTTC. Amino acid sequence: CASGPGQPSYGYTF.